One and the same sample provided the 12 T cell receptor beta chains below, sequenced in a study of cytomegalovirus exposure and HLA in healthy donors. The PCR used 60 Vbeta and 13 Jbeta primers. Here immunoSEQ multiplex PCR was the method, and the copy in TCRdb shows in-frame clones only, minus some. The sample yields over 150,000 clones, of which the top ten take up around 0.7%. Material for sequencing was PBMCs. These receptor sequences come from a boy younger than 18 in good health and CMV-seronegative.

The chain is built from TRBV9 and TRBJ1-2, with TRBD1 matching 7 bases. The germline gives CDR1 SGDLS, CDR2 YYNGEE. CDR3 size: 15 residues. Germline trimming cut 0 bases from V and 3 bases from J; bases unmatched to any gene: 5. CDR3 in amino acids: CASSVDDRVDYGYTF. In DNA, the CDR3 is TGTGCCAGCAGCGTAGACGACAGGGTTGACTATGGCTACACCTTC.

The rearrangement links TRBV4-1 to TRBJ2-3, with D uncertain. CDR1 and CDR2 (germline): MGHRA, YSYEKL. V was pared by 3 bases and J by 0 bases, with 7 bases between. The length of the CDR3 is 14 residues. The CDR3 DNA follows: TGCGCCAGCAGCCAGCGGTCTAGCACAGATACGCAGTATTTT. Translation gives CASSQRSSTDTQYF.

This chain links TRBV7-2 with TRBJ2-5; 8 bases align to TRBD2. The V segment lost 5 bases and the J segment 5 bases; nucleotides outside the gene matches: 4. The CDR3 is made up of 13 amino acids. The V gene's germline CDR1 is SGHTA and CDR2 FQGNSA. In DNA form, the CDR3 reads TGTGCCAGCAGCCCACCTAGCGGGGAGACCCAGTACTTC. Encoded protein: CASSPPSGETQYF.

The chain has TRBV5-1 and TRBJ2-2, with D hard to call. The CDR3 totals 17 residues. Trimming took off 0 bases at V and 7 bases at J, with 19 bases between the two ends. CDR1 and CDR2 (germline): SGHRS, YFSETQ. The DNA of the CDR3 is TGCGCCAGCAGCTTGGCCGGGTCTAGAGTAGACGGCGGGGAGCTGTTTTTT. This translates into CASSLAGSRVDGGELFF.

The rearrangement links TRBV5-4 to TRBJ2-7, with 7 positions matching TRBD2. J lost 5 bases, V lost 4 bases, and 12 bases had no gene match. The CDR3 has 15 amino acids. Germline V lookup: CDR1 SGHNT, CDR2 YYREEE (reference sequence). The CDR3 reads CASSQLAGRGDEQYF. The CDR3 nucleotides are TGTGCCAGCAGCCAACTGGCGGGGAGGGGAGACGAGCAGTACTTC.

The gene calls are TRBV11-2 and TRBJ2-5, with 9 nucleotides matching TRBD1. Judging by the DNA end, TRBJ2-7 fits better; the J call may be wrong. The CDR3 is made up of 13 amino acids. Germline V gene lookup returns CDR1 SGHAT and CDR2 FQNNGV. This CDR3 is CASSITGGHEQYF. CDR3 sequence (DNA): TGTGCCAGCAGCATTACAGGGGGCCACGAGCAGTACTTC.

This CDR3 is CASSQALGLPYEQYF. CDR3 DNA sequence: TGTGCCAGCAGCCAAGCTCTCGGGTTGCCCTACGAGCAGTACTTC. The chain uses TRBV14 and TRBJ2-7, with unresolved D. Between the trimmed V and J ends, which lost 1 base and 2 bases, there was a span of 12 bases. CDR1 and CDR2 (germline): SGHDN, FVKESK. The CDR3 runs to 15 residues.

The chain couples TRBV14 to TRBJ1-2; D is unresolved. The CDR3 extends over 14 amino acids. Germline CDR1 is SGHDN and CDR2 is FVKESK. V lost 4 bases, J lost 0 bases, and 9 bases lay in between. CDR3: CASSRHRANYGYTF. The DNA for the CDR3 is TGTGCCAGCAGCCGCCACAGAGCTAACTATGGCTACACCTTC.

This rearrangement joins TRBV27 to TRBJ1-5, with no clear D. Germline V gene data show CDR1 as MNHEY and CDR2 as SMNVEV (reference sequence). CDR3 length equals 15 residues. V gave up 6 bases and J gave up 4 bases, with 16 bases separating them. In DNA, the CDR3 is TGTGCCAGCAGCCCAAGTATGCAGATAAATCAGCCCCAGCATTTT. Amino acid sequence: CASSPSMQINQPQHF.

The CDR3 nucleotides read TGTGCCAGCAGCCCAGAAGGGGGATTTGCCTACGAGCAGTACTTC. Translation gives CASSPEGGFAYEQYF. The chain has TRBV9 and TRBJ2-7, with D tentatively TRBD1 (6 bases). Germline V gives CDR1 SGDLS, CDR2 YYNGEE. The CDR3 is 15 residues long. V was shortened by 4 bases and J by 2 bases, with 16 bases between the two germline ends.

The chain has TRBV19 and TRBJ1-4; TRBD1 aligns across 9 bases. The CDR3 consists of 15 residues. V shed 3 bases, J shed 8 bases, and the junction held 7 bases outside the gene matches. Per the germline V gene, CDR1 is LNHDA and CDR2 is SQIVND (reference sequence). The CDR3 region has the DNA TGTGCCAGTAGTATCCTCCGGGACAGGGAAGAAAAACTGTTTTTT. Encoded protein: CASSILRDREEKLFF.

This chain links TRBV30 with TRBJ1-5; D not resolved. With 2 bases removed from V and 9 bases from J, the gap between germline ends came to 14 bases. The germline CDR1 and CDR2 sequences are GTSNPN and SVGIG (reference sequence). The CDR3 has 13 amino acids. In DNA, the CDR3 is TGTGCCTGGAGTCTAAGGAGTCTATGGCCCCAGCATTTT. This codes for CAWSLRSLWPQHF.